This is a list of T cell receptor beta chains from one sample in a study of cytomegalovirus exposure and HLA in healthy donors. The protocol was immunoSEQ multiplex PCR, while the TCRdb copy is restricted to in-frame clones and leaves out a portion. The data show 130,000 or so clones, approximately 81% seen once. Input material: PBMCs. Every receptor here comes from a woman in her twenties or thirties in good health and CMV-seronegative. Each CDR3 is given with its conserved first and last residue. D genes are given only for firm matches. The listing skips clone size in some rows; elsewhere it reads once, few, many or a size class.

V gene: TRBV6-4
clone size: .
J gene: TRBJ2-7
D gene: .
CDR3 DNA: TGTGCCAGCAGTGACCACCTGGACCCGACGGGGGACGAGCAGTACTTC
CDR3 protein: CASSDHLDPTGDEQYF

V gene: TRBV2
clone size: .
J gene: TRBJ2-2
D gene: TRBD1
CDR3 DNA: TGTGCCAGCGTGCGGGAGGGGACAGGGGGCCGGAAGAGGTCCGGGGAGCTGTTTTTT
CDR3 protein: CASVREGTGGRKRSGELFF

V gene: TRBV7-2
clone size: .
J gene: TRBJ2-7
D gene: .
CDR3 DNA: TGTGCCAGCAGTCCTAGCCCGGCCTACGAGCAGTACTTC
CDR3 protein: CASSPSPAYEQYF

V gene: TRBV19
clone size: .
J gene: TRBJ2-2
D gene: TRBD1
CDR3 DNA: TGTGCCAGTTGGGACAGGGGCCGCACCGGGGAGCTGTTTTTT
CDR3 protein: CASWDRGRTGELFF

V gene: TRBV5-1
clone size: .
J gene: TRBJ2-1
D gene: TRBD2
CDR3 DNA: TGCGCCAGCAGCTTGAAATTGGCGGGGGGGTCATACAATGAGCAGTTCTTC
CDR3 protein: CASSLKLAGGSYNEQFF

V gene: TRBV5-1
clone size: .
J gene: TRBJ2-5
D gene: TRBD2
CDR3 DNA: TGCGCCAGCAGCTCGTCGAGGACTAGCGGGCAAGAGACCCAGTACTTC
CDR3 protein: CASSSSRTSGQETQYF

V gene: TRBV19
clone size: .
J gene: TRBJ1-1
D gene: .
CDR3 DNA: TGTGCCAGTAGGGGGCGAGGAGGGGTGACTGAAGCTTTCTTT
CDR3 protein: CASRGRGGVTEAFF

V gene: TRBV25-1
clone size: .
J gene: TRBJ2-5
D gene: TRBD2
CDR3 DNA: TGTGCCAGCAGTGTTAGCGGGTTTCAAGAGACCCAGTACTTC
CDR3 protein: CASSVSGFQETQYF

V gene: TRBV12-5
clone size: .
J gene: TRBJ1-5
D gene: .
CDR3 DNA: TGTGCTAGTGGTTTGGGGACACCCGATCAGCCCCAGCATTTT
CDR3 protein: CASGLGTPDQPQHF

V gene: TRBV27
clone size: once
J gene: TRBJ2-2
D gene: .
CDR3 DNA: TGTGCCAGCAGTTTACCGGACACCGGGGAGCTGTTTTTT
CDR3 protein: CASSLPDTGELFF

V gene: TRBV6-5
clone size: .
J gene: TRBJ1-5
D gene: TRBD1
CDR3 DNA: TGTGCCAGCAGAAGTAGACAGGGCCGCGATCAGCCCCAGCATTTT
CDR3 protein: CASRSRQGRDQPQHF

V gene: TRBV19
clone size: .
J gene: TRBJ2-7
D gene: .
CDR3 DNA: TGTGCCAGTAGTAACAGCTACCAAGGTTACGAGCAGTACTTC
CDR3 protein: CASSNSYQGYEQYF